This TCR beta chain was captured in a study of response to subunit inactivated influenza vaccine. General study results and limits: Seasonal influenza vaccination, on each occasion, was suggested by the authors to recruit few new T cells.

On this clonotype itself: Its antigen remains unidentified.

CDR1 and CDR2 (germline): MNHNS, SASEGT. The CDR3 loop spans 15 amino acids. V gave up 6 bases and J gave up 9 bases; unmatched junction bases: 8. TCRdb re-called the RT-PCR reads with MiXCR, one entry per CDR3 protein. The sample shows 530,000 or so distinct CDR3 sequences, roughly 10% of them seen only once. This material consisted of PBMCs from blood, taken on the day of vaccination. The origin of this receptor is a man between 45 and 60 years old who received an inactivated influenza vaccine. The chain carries TRBV6-1 and TRBJ2-3; 14 bases are a match to TRBD2. The CDR3 spells CASRREGLAGATQYF. As DNA, the CDR3 is TGTGCCAGCAGGAGGGAGGGACTAGCGGGAGCCACGCAGTATTTT.